The sequence of this T cell receptor beta chain was determined in a study of cytomegalovirus exposure and HLA in healthy donors (dated by TCRdb to about 2017). With regard to the full study: In an earlier analysis of several hundred of the donors, approximately 300 Gb of sequence data and some 100 million unique TCR beta sequences from approximately 180 million T cells were reported. To decide whether each TCR beta V gene segment behaved as functional or pseudogenic, an earlier analysis of approximately 600 of the donors relied on high-throughput TCR beta sequencing. An early release that covered fewer than 800 HLA-typed donors contained about 290 gigabases of sequencing data and about 93 million unique TCR sequences. The study aimed to test whether cataloging public T cell receptors could reveal signatures of past pathogen exposure. Besides the first cohort of around 700 subjects, a separate validation cohort made up of over 100 different subjects was used. Typing coverage differed by locus: A, B, C, DRB1 and DQB1 were typed in roughly 629-640 donors, DQA1 in about 510, DPA1 in 606, and DPB1 in 400 to 480. Alongside the repertoire data, information on donor age, sex, ethnicity and CMV serostatus was compiled. The T cell repertoires of about 700 subjects were profiled by immunosequencing and related to cytomegalovirus serostatus. HLA typing included class I and class II loci at four-digit resolution. Roughly 5 DR-DQ haplotypes were handled as single units for association and clustering, since linkage in the cohort was strong. Of the roughly 400 genotyped donors, 81% were placed in the genetic ancestry cluster associated with self-reported Caucasian donors. Among 300 to 450 genotyped donors of the cohort, an average of 235,054 unique TCR beta nucleotide sequences were sequenced per donor, around 20% of them non-productive. All discovery cohort repertoires had been generated on a single sequencing platform. Rather than drawing on any new phenotypic data, the later analysis identified candidate immune exposures from TCR beta sequences and the way those sequences occurred across donors. A later analysis re-examined previously published TCR beta repertoires from more than 650 donors and added high-resolution HLA genotyping to investigate patterns of TCR occurrence. The study combined high-throughput TCR immunosequencing, statistical association of individual TCRs with disease status, and machine learning to predict cytomegalovirus infection status. In a later genetic analysis, genome-wide SNP genotypes for about 55% of the roughly 700 donors were used, and that subset was treated as a discovery cohort.

From its cysteine to its phenylalanine, the CDR3 spans 14 amino acids. The entry retains the CDR3 DNA only, 42 bases that are in frame from base 1. According to the germline V gene, CDR1 reads SGHVS and CDR2 reads FQNEAQ. V sheds 5 bases and J sheds 6 bases, leaving 13 bases between their ends. Summary of the overall study and its limitations: Some IMGT-functional V segments, including TRBV6-2 and TRBV6-3, could not be distinguished by the 87-base-pair reads and were therefore excluded. Cytomegalovirus status was reported to be diagnosed by the classifier with high specificity and sensitivity in both the original and validation cohorts. According to a later analysis, parvovirus B19, influenza, CMV and Epstein-Barr virus appeared linked to several top co-occurrence clusters. In the study, 150 to 200 TCR beta chains were listed as associated with cytomegalovirus. A further reported finding was that TCR beta sequences accurately predicted the HLA-A and HLA-B alleles for most subjects in the first cohort. Across donors, most TCR sequences were observed very rarely, whereas some public TCRs were present in many individuals. According to a later analysis, most CMV-associated TCR beta chains appeared to be HLA-restricted, and the HLA associations seemed to be driven largely by CMV exposure. In a later genetic analysis, fewer N-insertions in productive TCRs were reported among donors in an Asian-associated ancestry cluster than the roughly 710-donor mean. For the cohort, immune exposure information was limited to CMV serostatus. Because counts were too low, seventeen rarely observed V segments, including chromosome 9 orphons, were excluded from the earlier analysis of several hundred of the donors. The authors suggested that the approach could potentially be extended to other disease states and immunological phenotypes. In an earlier analysis of roughly 500 of the donors, most TCR beta V segments appeared in productive rearrangements about 87% or about 30% of the time, broadly matching IMGT annotations. Correlated functional status among segregating V segments might reflect linkage disequilibrium, but an unknown experimental factor could not be ruled out. Sequencing depth was assumed to be roughly uniform across donors in the presence/absence analyses, though that assumption may not hold. According to a later analysis, TCR association rates differed among HLA loci, with DRB1 alleles showing the most associated TCRs and HLA-C alleles showing the fewest. The cohort was sequenced for TCR beta chains only, and without alpha or paired-chain data the features that could be detected were limited. A group of highly shared sequence variants was considered likely to be a technical artifact of the sequencing pipeline. Because HLA typing was unavailable for some donors at each locus, only the typed subset was used in association tests. In a later genetic analysis, a missense DCLRE1C variant was associated with V-gene and J-gene trimming of TCR beta chains, and the association was replicated in an independent cohort. Specific HLA alleles were associated with 15,000 to 20,000 TCR beta sequences at a false discovery rate of 0.05 in a later analysis. In a later analysis, HLA-associated TCR beta chains were found to be more clonally expanded and to have lower generation probabilities than equally common non-associated chains. A few of the identified cytomegalovirus-associated TCR beta chains were confirmed in vitro to be specific for cytomegalovirus antigens. Strong co-occurrence of HLA alleles, especially DR and DQ, made assigning TCR associations to individual alleles difficult.

Of note for this clone: Its binding antigen is unknown. The record has no base qualities; no much larger clone is one base away.

The library was made by the immunoSEQ multiplex PCR assay. For the multiplex PCR, a mixture combining 60 forward primers for TCR Vbeta segments and 13 reverse primers for TCR Jbeta segments was used. A multiplex PCR assay on genomic DNA amplified the CDR3 region of rearranged TCR beta genes. The amplified TCR beta libraries were sequenced on the Illumina HiSeq System as 87-base-pair reads. Processing in the source paper ran as follows. A later analysis counted about 80 million unique TCR beta chains across the 666 repertoires, and roughly 10 million of these chains were shared by at least two donors. Raw reads were error-corrected and collapsed into unique sequences by a nearest-neighbor algorithm in which closely related sequences were merged to remove PCR and sequencing errors. To assign V, D and J gene segments, CDR3 sequences were aligned to IMGT reference sequences. For a sequence to be retained, a match of at least six nucleotides to both a V gene segment and a J gene segment was required. A rearrangement was called productive if the CDR3 had no stop codons and remained in frame with V and J, and every other rearrangement was called non-productive. Following IMGT convention, CDR3 was defined as the stretch from the second conserved V-encoded cysteine up to the conserved J-encoded phenylalanine. The earlier analysis of some 600 of the donors excluded sequences that lacked an unambiguous match to a single V gene segment. In an earlier analysis of a few hundred of the donors, a V segment was called functional when productive rearrangements were above 56.7%, and segregating when the standard deviation between donors exceeded 5%. A statistical classification framework was built to diagnose cytomegalovirus status from the catalog of TCR beta chain sequences. V and J gene assignment, in a later analysis, came from comparing TCR nucleotide sequences with IMGT/GENE-DB human TR gene sequences. A later analysis assigned CDR3 sequences and most-parsimonious VDJ recombination scenarios with the TCRdist pipeline. In a later analysis, every TCR beta chain was defined by the combination of its CDR3 amino acid sequence and its V-gene family, and reads without a unique V-gene family were dropped. In a later analysis, fewer than 600 highly shared, low-generation-probability nucleotide sequences were removed to address suspected cross-contamination and a sequencing artifact. In a later analysis, a clonal expansion index was calculated for each public chain from normalized within-repertoire ranks of inferred template counts. A later analysis computed generation probabilities with a VDJ recombination model fitted to out-of-frame rearrangements, and checked the results against IGoR. Hypergeometric tests were used in a later analysis to score TCR-TCR, TCR-HLA and TCR-CMV co-occurrence, with a repertoire-size bias correction applied to the TCR pairs. To estimate false discovery rates, a later analysis permuted the HLA or CMV assignments 20 times. In a later analysis, co-occurring TCRs were grouped with DBSCAN, and TCRdist sequence similarity was added when clustering was performed within HLA-allele-positive subsets. Co-occurrence clustering excluded repertoires with fewer than 30,000 or more than 120,000 public chains, plus five with anomalous nucleotide sharing. TCRdb obtained this table from immuneACCESS and retained in-frame rearrangements with V and J assigned. These tables miss some clones; where compared with another copy, unresolved V genes account for less than half of the shortfall, and the remainder is unexplained. That table furnishes V, J and clone size, whereas the DNA furnished D and trimming. In this sample the table shows about 130,000 clones, 74% of which occur a single time. The ten largest clones capture approximately 6.4% of the sample.

The cohort was made up of roughly 670 healthy bone marrow donors. Cohort members were all nominally healthy when sampled, although unrecorded immune exposures were likely present. The donor was CMV seropositive and was included in the group of 290 or so seropositive cohort members. A peripheral blood sample was provided by each donor, and peripheral blood mononuclear cells were used for TCR beta sequencing. Genomic DNA was extracted from the blood cell samples with the Qiagen DNeasy Blood Extraction Kit. The source is a woman in her forties or fifties in good health and CMV-seropositive. The material sequenced was PBMCs. Recombination connected TRBV7-8 to TRBJ2-2, with an unclear D gene assignment. The CDR3 region has the sequence CASSPIIASGELFF. The sequenced DNA is TGTGCCAGCAGCCCTATAATAGCATCCGGGGAGCTGTTTTTT.